Listed below are T cell receptor beta chains from one sample, sequenced in a study of somatic mutations in cytotoxic T cells in rheumatoid arthritis. Clones were sequenced by immunoSEQ multiplex PCR, and TCRdb holds only the in-frame ones, with some missing. The top ten clones hold around 14% of a sample with around 19,000 clones, approximately 80% of them seen once. Sequencing was performed on CD8+ T cells sorted from blood. The receptors derive from an adult with rheumatoid arthritis. The CDR3 runs from the conserved cysteine through the conserved F or W. A D gene is named only where the DNA matches it firmly. Only some rows state a clone size, as once, few, many or a class for expanded clones.

v_gene: TRBV28; abundance: few; j_gene: TRBJ1-1; d_gene: TRBD1; CDR3aa: CASSTLRDRGVRAFF; CDR3nt: TGTGCCAGCAGTACACTTCGAGACAGGGGTGTGAGAGCTTTCTTT
v_gene: TRBV9; abundance: .; j_gene: TRBJ1-4; d_gene: TRBD1; CDR3aa: CASSGSRGPPNEKLFF; CDR3nt: TGTGCCAGCAGCGGGTCCAGGGGGCCGCCTAATGAAAAACTGTTTTTT
v_gene: TRBV5-8; abundance: .; j_gene: TRBJ2-1; d_gene: TRBD1; CDR3aa: CASSFLGQNNEQFF; CDR3nt: TGTGCCAGCAGCTTTTTGGGACAGAACAATGAGCAGTTCTTC
v_gene: TRBV28; abundance: .; j_gene: TRBJ1-2; d_gene: .; CDR3aa: CASSRGRGGYTF; CDR3nt: TGTGCCAGCAGTCGGGGCAGGGGCGGCTACACCTTC
v_gene: TRBV7-8; abundance: .; j_gene: TRBJ2-1; d_gene: TRBD1; CDR3aa: CASSLSRGQGGFEQFF; CDR3nt: TGTGCCAGCAGCTTAAGTAGGGGACAGGGGGGTTTTGAGCAGTTCTTC
v_gene: TRBV4-3; abundance: .; j_gene: TRBJ2-7; d_gene: TRBD2; CDR3aa: CASSQAASGSYEQYF; CDR3nt: TGCGCCAGCAGCCAAGCGGCTAGCGGGTCCTACGAGCAGTACTTC
v_gene: TRBV7-8; abundance: .; j_gene: TRBJ1-2; d_gene: .; CDR3aa: CASSLGGVPNYGYTF; CDR3nt: TGTGCCAGCAGCTTAGGTGGAGTCCCTAACTATGGCTACACCTTC
v_gene: TRBV7-2; abundance: .; j_gene: TRBJ2-7; d_gene: TRBD2; CDR3aa: CASRTAGGVREQYF; CDR3nt: TGTGCCAGCAGGACAGCGGGAGGTGTTCGCGAGCAGTACTTC
v_gene: TRBV2; abundance: .; j_gene: TRBJ2-1; d_gene: TRBD2; CDR3aa: CATRLAGLGNEQFF; CDR3nt: TGTGCCACCCGACTAGCGGGACTTGGCAATGAGCAGTTCTTC
v_gene: TRBV11-3; abundance: .; j_gene: TRBJ2-1; d_gene: .; CDR3aa: CASSYGTSGSFF; CDR3nt: TGTGCCAGCAGCTATGGGACCAGCGGAAGTTTCTTC
v_gene: TRBV30; abundance: .; j_gene: TRBJ2-3; d_gene: .; CDR3aa: CAWSVLKGAGSTDTQYF; CDR3nt: TGTGCCTGGAGTGTACTGAAAGGGGCGGGAAGCACAGATACGCAGTATTTT
v_gene: TRBV4-3; abundance: .; j_gene: TRBJ2-1; d_gene: .; CDR3aa: CASSQDSVGVRYNEQFF; CDR3nt: TGCGCCAGCAGCCAAGATTCGGTGGGAGTGCGATACAATGAGCAGTTCTTC
v_gene: TRBV30; abundance: .; j_gene: TRBJ1-1; d_gene: .; CDR3aa: CAWNRNTEAFF; CDR3nt: TGTGCCTGGAACCGGAACACTGAAGCTTTCTTT
v_gene: TRBV2; abundance: .; j_gene: TRBJ1-4; d_gene: TRBD1; CDR3aa: CASISVTGGFGTNEKLFF; CDR3nt: TGTGCCAGCATTTCGGTGACAGGGGGCTTTGGAACTAATGAAAAACTGTTTTTT
v_gene: TRBV7-9; abundance: few; j_gene: TRBJ1-2; d_gene: .; CDR3aa: CASSPRADPLYGYTF; CDR3nt: TGTGCCAGCAGCCCTCGAGCAGATCCCCTCTATGGCTACACCTTC
v_gene: TRBV5-6; abundance: .; j_gene: TRBJ2-2; d_gene: .; CDR3aa: CASSLASGELFF; CDR3nt: TGTGCCAGCAGCTTGGCTTCCGGGGAGCTGTTTTTT
v_gene: TRBV27; abundance: .; j_gene: TRBJ2-7; d_gene: .; CDR3aa: CASSLGGSGNEQYF; CDR3nt: TGTGCCAGCAGTTTAGGGGGGAGTGGCAACGAGCAGTACTTC
v_gene: TRBV13; abundance: .; j_gene: TRBJ1-5; d_gene: .; CDR3aa: CASSRDYGQPQHF; CDR3nt: TGTGCCAGCAGCCGGGACTATGGGCAGCCCCAGCATTTT
v_gene: TRBV7-6; abundance: .; j_gene: TRBJ2-1; d_gene: TRBD2; CDR3aa: CASSERLAGGVDEQFF; CDR3nt: TGTGCCAGCAGCGAGCGACTAGCGGGAGGGGTAGATGAGCAGTTCTTC
v_gene: TRBV9; abundance: .; j_gene: TRBJ2-1; d_gene: .; CDR3aa: CASSVEQAYNEQFF; CDR3nt: TGTGCCAGCAGCGTAGAGCAGGCCTACAATGAGCAGTTCTTC
v_gene: TRBV29-1; abundance: .; j_gene: TRBJ2-1; d_gene: .; CDR3aa: CSVEDRTVTLGQFF; CDR3nt: TGCAGCGTTGAAGATCGGACCGTTACTCTCGGGCAGTTCTTC
v_gene: TRBV7-9; abundance: .; j_gene: TRBJ1-6; d_gene: TRBD1; CDR3aa: CASSLGAQGAYNSPLHF; CDR3nt: TGTGCCAGCAGCTTAGGGGCCCAGGGGGCCTATAATTCACCCCTCCACTTT
v_gene: TRBV5-1; abundance: .; j_gene: TRBJ2-7; d_gene: TRBD2; CDR3aa: CASSLSFRASGRTDEQYF; CDR3nt: TGCGCCAGCAGCTTAAGTTTCAGGGCTAGCGGGAGGACCGACGAGCAGTACTTC
v_gene: TRBV19; abundance: few; j_gene: TRBJ1-1; d_gene: .; CDR3aa: CASFGDGIEAFF; CDR3nt: TGTGCCAGTTTCGGTGATGGGATTGAAGCTTTCTTT
v_gene: TRBV9; abundance: .; j_gene: TRBJ1-1; d_gene: .; CDR3aa: CASSEEGRPPMNTEAFF; CDR3nt: TGTGCCAGCAGCGAGGAGGGGCGGCCGCCCATGAACACTGAAGCTTTCTTT
v_gene: TRBV28; abundance: .; j_gene: TRBJ2-3; d_gene: .; CDR3aa: CASSLLNTQYF; CDR3nt: TGTGCCAGCAGTTTATTAAATACGCAGTATTTT
v_gene: TRBV13; abundance: few; j_gene: TRBJ1-6; d_gene: .; CDR3aa: CASSLGRPPRVHF; CDR3nt: TGTGCCAGCAGCTTAGGCCGTCCGCCGCGGGTCCACTTT
v_gene: TRBV2; abundance: .; j_gene: TRBJ1-5; d_gene: .; CDR3aa: CASSEYWGDNQPQHF; CDR3nt: TGTGCCAGCAGTGAATATTGGGGTGACAATCAGCCCCAGCATTTT
v_gene: TRBV7-9; abundance: .; j_gene: TRBJ1-4; d_gene: .; CDR3aa: CASSLDASSNEKLFF; CDR3nt: TGTGCCAGCAGCTTAGATGCCAGCTCTAATGAAAAACTGTTTTTT
v_gene: TRBV7-7; abundance: .; j_gene: TRBJ2-2; d_gene: TRBD2; CDR3aa: CASSRLLAGGLTNTGELFF; CDR3nt: TGTGCTAGCAGCCGACTACTAGCGGGAGGCCTTACCAACACCGGGGAGCTGTTTTTT